This TCR beta chain was identified during a study of T cells in narcolepsy. Between the trimmed V and J ends, which lost 0 bases and 1 base, there was a span of 7 bases. This CDR3 contains 14 residues. Germline assignment: CDR1 SGHKS and CDR2 YYEKEE (reference sequence). Study outcomes and limitations: Same-patient CSF and blood CD4+ T cell clonotypes included HCRT-specific and TRIB2-specific autoreactive ones. In some patient and control memory CD4+ samples, autoreactive clones were absent. Reportedly, autoreactive clonotypes were serially detected in patients' blood but not controls'.

The table came from immunoSEQ multiplex PCR; TCRdb's copy has only in-frame clones and leaves some out. The profile shows 32,000 or so clones, about 85% of them singletons. Notes on this clone: Its antigen is unknown.

Sequenced input: CD45RA- memory CD4+ T cells from PBMCs. The rearrangement links TRBV5-5 to TRBJ1-1; D not resolved. The TCR comes from a human donor with narcolepsy. For the CDR3, the DNA is TGTGCCAGCAGCTTGGTCCCAGGGAACACTGAAGCTTTCTTT. This encodes CASSLVPGNTEAFF. The variable domain in full, with the rest retrieved from reference TRBV5-5 and TRBJ1-1, is DAGVTQSPTHLIKTRGQQVTLRCSPISGHKSVSWYQQVLGQGPQFIFQYYEKEERGRGNFPDRFSARQFPNYSSELNVNALLLGDSALYLCASSLVPGNTEAFFGQGTRLTVV.